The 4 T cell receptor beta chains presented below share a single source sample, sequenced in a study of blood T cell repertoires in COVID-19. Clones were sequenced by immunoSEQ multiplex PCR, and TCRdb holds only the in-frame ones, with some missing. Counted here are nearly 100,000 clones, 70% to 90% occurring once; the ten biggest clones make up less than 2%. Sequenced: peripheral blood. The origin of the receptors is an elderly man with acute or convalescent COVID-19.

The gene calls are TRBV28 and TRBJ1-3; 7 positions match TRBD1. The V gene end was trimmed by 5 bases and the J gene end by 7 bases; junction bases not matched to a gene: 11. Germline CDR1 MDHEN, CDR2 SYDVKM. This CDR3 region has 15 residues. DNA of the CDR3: TGTGCCAGCAGTAGGATCAGGGGGGTGGGGAACACCATATATTTT. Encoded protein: CASSRIRGVGNTIYF.

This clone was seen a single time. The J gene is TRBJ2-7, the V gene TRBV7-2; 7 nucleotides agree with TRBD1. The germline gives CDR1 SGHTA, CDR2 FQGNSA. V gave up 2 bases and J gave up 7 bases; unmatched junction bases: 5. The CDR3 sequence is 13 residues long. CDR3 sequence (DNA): TGTGCCAGCAGCTTATCTCCAGGGGGAGAGCAGTACTTC. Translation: CASSLSPGGEQYF.

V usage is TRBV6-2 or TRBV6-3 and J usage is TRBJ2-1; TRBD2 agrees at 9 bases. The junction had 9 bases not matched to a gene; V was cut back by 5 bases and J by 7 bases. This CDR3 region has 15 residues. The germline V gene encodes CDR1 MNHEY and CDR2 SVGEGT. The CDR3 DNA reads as TGTGCCAGCAGTCCCCCTAGCGGGAAACGGAATGAGCAGTTCTTC. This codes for CASSPPSGKRNEQFF.

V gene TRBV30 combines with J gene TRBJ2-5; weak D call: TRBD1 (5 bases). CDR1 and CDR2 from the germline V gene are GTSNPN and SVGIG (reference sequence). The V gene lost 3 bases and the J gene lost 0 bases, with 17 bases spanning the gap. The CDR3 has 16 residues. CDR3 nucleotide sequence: TGTGCCTGGAGCGGATCTTCTAGGGGTAACCAAGAGACCCAGTACTTC. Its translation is CAWSGSSRGNQETQYF.